These T cell receptor beta chains were read from a single sample in a study of T cells after yellow fever vaccination. TCRdb re-called the 5' RACE reads with MiXCR, one entry per CDR3 protein. The sample lists roughly 32,000 distinct CDR3 sequences; roughly 4.5% were seen once. Sequences were derived from CD8+ T cells sorted from PBMCs, sampled 5 days after the yellow fever booster vaccination. These TCRs come from a man aged 25 to 45 who received the YFV17D yellow fever vaccine. CDR3s include the opening cysteine and the closing phenylalanine or tryptophan. D genes are given only for firm matches. Size is omitted from some rows. Given values are once, few, many or a class for expanded clones.

abundance	v_gene	d_gene	j_gene	len	CDR3nt	CDR3aa
many	TRBV6-4	TRBD1	TRBJ2-1	16	TGTGCCAGCAGTCAAGCCGGGACAGGGTTGTGGAATGAGCAGTTCTTC	CASSQAGTGLWNEQFF
NA	TRBV30	NA	TRBJ1-4	15	TGTGCCTGGAGTAACTCTGTAGAAGACCAGGAAAAACTGTTTTTT	CAWSNSVEDQEKLFF
many	TRBV3-1	NA	TRBJ2-7	15	TGTGCCAGCAGCCAAGGTACCCAGAGAACCTACGAGCAGTACTTC	CASSQGTQRTYEQYF
many	TRBV11-2	NA	TRBJ1-1	12	TGTGCCAGCAGCTTAGGTCCGACTGAAGCTTTCTTT	CASSLGPTEAFF
NA	TRBV3-1	TRBD2	TRBJ2-7	15	TGTGCCTGCAGCCTAAGGACTAGCGGATTCTACGAGCAGTACTTC	CACSLRTSGFYEQYF
many	TRBV9	NA	TRBJ2-2	10	TGTGCCAGCGGTCCCGGGGAGCTGTTTTTT	CASGPGELFF
many	TRBV7-9	TRBD1	TRBJ1-1	17	TGTGCCAGCACCGGGGGAGGGACAGGCCCCGGGGGCACTGAAGCTTTCTTT	CASTGGGTGPGGTEAFF
many	TRBV28	NA	TRBJ2-2	16	TGTGCCAGCAGGAGGTTAGGGGAGGACGGTTCCGGGGAGCTGTTTTTT	CASRRLGEDGSGELFF
many	TRBV29-1	TRBD1	TRBJ2-5	14	TGCAGCGTCGCAACAGGGGGCGCCCGGGAGACCCAGTACTTC	CSVATGGARETQYF
many	TRBV5-1	TRBD1	TRBJ2-1	12	TGCGCCAGCAGCTTTGAAGGGGGCCCATGGTTCTTC	CASSFEGGPWFF
many	TRBV5-1	NA	TRBJ2-3	15	TGCGCCAGCAGGTATGCTAGCGTTAAGGCAGATACGCAGTATTTT	CASRYASVKADTQYF
many	TRBV6-2/TRBV6-3	TRBD2	TRBJ2-3	20	TGTGCCAGCAGTTACGCACTAGCGGGAGGAACCCGGTCTAGCACAGATACGCAGTATTTT	CASSYALAGGTRSSTDTQYF
many	TRBV9	TRBD2	TRBJ2-1	16	TGTGCCAGCAGCCCTAGCGGAGACATATCCTACAATGAGCAGTTCTTC	CASSPSGDISYNEQFF
many	TRBV5-1	NA	TRBJ1-4	16	TGCGCCAGCAGCTACGGGGGACGAGCGACTAATGAAAAACTGTTTTTT	CASSYGGRATNEKLFF
many	TRBV7-6	NA	TRBJ2-2	11	TGTGCCAGCAGAAACACCGGGGAGCTGTTTTTT	CASRNTGELFF
many	TRBV7-6	NA	TRBJ2-3	15	TGTGCCAGCAGCTTGGGGCCAGGGGTCGCAGATACGCAGTATTTT	CASSLGPGVADTQYF
many	TRBV7-9	NA	TRBJ1-1	13	TGTGCCAGCAGCTTGCAGGGGCCTGGGGAAGCTTTCTTT	CASSLQGPGEAFF
many	TRBV5-1	NA	TRBJ2-7	16	TGCGCCAGCAGCTTTTCGGTAGACAGTGCCAGCTACGAGCAGTACTTC	CASSFSVDSASYEQYF
many	TRBV28	TRBD2	TRBJ2-1	20	TGTGCCAGCAGTTTAGTTCCGGGACTAGCGGGAGGGCCCGGTTACAATGAGCAGTTCTTC	CASSLVPGLAGGPGYNEQFF
many	TRBV9	NA	TRBJ2-7	15	TGTGCCAGCAGCGCCGTCCCGGACAGTTCCTACGAGCAGTACTTC	CASSAVPDSSYEQYF
many	TRBV11-2	NA	TRBJ2-7	16	TGTGCCAGCAGCTTAGATGCTGAAAACTTTTCCTACGAGCAGTACTTC	CASSLDAENFSYEQYF
many	TRBV27	NA	TRBJ2-7	16	TGTGCCAGCAGTTTAGGTGGGCAGGCCTACTCCTACGAGCAGTACTTC	CASSLGGQAYSYEQYF